The 18 T cell receptor beta chains listed next were all sequenced from one sample in a study of blood T cells in healthy people across ages. Through a sample-barcoded 5' primer and a J-beta primer mix, a second PCR was run for roughly 6 to 12 cycles. TCRdb called the 5' RACE reads again in MiXCR, with one record for every CDR3 protein. The top ten hold under 15% of the sample, which has some 900,000 distinct CDR3 sequences, roughly 48% seen once. The sequenced sample was blood. The receptors stem from a man aged 30 to 39 in good health.

CDR3 sequence (DNA): TGTGCCAGCAGGGGACATGCGACCTACGAGCAGTTCTTC. Translating it yields CASRGHATYEQFF. The rearrangement uses TRBV5-6 and TRBJ2-1; maybe TRBD1 (6 bases). The germline V and J ends were trimmed by 5 bases and 10 bases, with 16 bases remaining between them. This CDR3 region has 13 residues. Looked up from germline, CDR1 is SGHDT and CDR2 is YYEEEE.

The rearrangement links TRBV3-1 to TRBJ2-6, with TRBD1 matching over 7 bases. The CDR3 is 17 amino acids. After removal of 4 bases from V and 1 base from J, the junction contained 7 bases not matched to a gene. Germline V gene sequence: CDR1 LGHDT, CDR2 YNNKEL (reference sequence). CDR3 in DNA: TGTGCCAGCAGCCCCACAGGGGAAAGATCTGGGGCCAACGTCCTGACTTTC. It encodes CASSPTGERSGANVLTF.

The J gene is TRBJ2-1, the V gene TRBV6-2 or TRBV6-3, with 9 bases aligning to TRBD2. The CDR3 runs to 14 residues. J lost 12 bases, V lost 2 bases, and 8 bases had no gene match. In germline, CDR1 is MNHEY, CDR2 SVGEGT. CDR3 in DNA: TGTGCCAGCAGTTACGGGTCAGCGGGGGGCTTGCAGTTCTTC. Translating gives CASSYGSAGGLQFF.

The V call is TRBV4-2, the J call TRBJ2-2; possible D gene TRBD2, 5 bases. Germline CDR1 LGHNA, CDR2 YNFKEQ. This CDR3 has 15 amino acids. With 4 bases removed from V and 6 bases from J, the gap between germline ends came to 15 bases. The chain's CDR3 is CASSPGVLGAGELFF. The CDR3 DNA sequence: TGTGCCAGCAGCCCTGGGGTACTAGGCGCCGGGGAGCTGTTTTTT.

This chain uses TRBV28 with TRBJ1-2, with 8 nucleotides matching TRBD1. The germline V gene encodes CDR1 MDHEN and CDR2 SYDVKM. This CDR3 is built from 13 residues. The J segment lost 7 bases and the V segment lost 5 bases, leaving 6 bases of the junction unmatched. In DNA form, the CDR3 reads TGTGCCAGCAGTACGCTTACAGGGGGTGGCTACACCTTC. Protein sequence: CASSTLTGGGYTF.

This rearrangement joins TRBV7-8 to TRBJ2-7, with D perhaps TRBD1 (6 bases). Trimming removed 6 bases at V and 3 bases at J, with 12 bases between. The CDR3 is made up of 13 amino acids. The germline CDR1 and CDR2 sequences are SGHVS and FQNEAQ. The CDR3 reads CASSRTEIYEQYF. The CDR3 DNA follows: TGTGCCAGCAGTAGGACAGAAATCTACGAGCAGTACTTC.

This clonotype was seen at least ten times. The chain is built from TRBV12-3 or TRBV12-4 and TRBJ2-1; D remains ambiguous. The ends were cut back, 5 bases at V and 6 bases at J, with 14 bases in the middle. This CDR3 has 14 amino acids. The CDR3: CASSPPFLGNEQFF. CDR3 coding DNA: TGTGCCAGCAGTCCACCCTTCCTTGGCAATGAGCAGTTCTTC.

This clonotype was counted ten times or more. The rearrangement joins TRBV5-1 to TRBJ2-1; D may be TRBD2 (5 bases). CDR1 is SGHRS, CDR2 YFSETQ, per germline. The CDR3 is 15 residues long. V was cut by 0 bases and J by 4 bases, with 11 bases left in between. The CDR3: CASSLASSTYNEQFF. In DNA form, the CDR3 reads TGCGCCAGCAGCTTGGCTAGCTCCACTTACAATGAGCAGTTCTTC.

This chain links TRBV20-1 with TRBJ2-7, with no clear D. The ends were cut back, 5 bases at V and 7 bases at J, with 21 bases in the middle. CDR1 and CDR2 (germline): DFQATT, SNEGSKA (reference sequence). The CDR3 loop spans 14 amino acids. The CDR3 region is CSARPSGPFWEQYF. CDR3 nucleotides: TGCAGTGCTCGTCCCAGTGGTCCTTTCTGGGAGCAGTACTTC.

The chain employs TRBV15 and TRBJ2-1, with 10 positions matching TRBD2. V shed 4 bases, J shed 5 bases, and the junction held 8 bases outside the gene matches. CDR3 size: 16 residues. CDR1 and CDR2 from the germline V gene are LNHNV and YYDKDF (reference sequence). The CDR3 nucleotides read TGTGCCACCAGCAAAAAGCGGGGGGGCTTCAACAATGAGCAGTTCTTC. It encodes CATSKKRGGFNNEQFF.

This chain uses TRBV7-2 with TRBJ2-5, with TRBD2 identical over 7 bases. Germline CDR1 reads SGHTA; CDR2 reads FQGNSA. The CDR3 is 15 residues long. With 1 base clipped from V and 2 bases from J, the junction kept 4 bases outside the gene matches. CDR3 region: CASSLGILAQETQYF. The CDR3 bases are TGTGCCAGCAGCTTAGGGATACTAGCGCAAGAGACCCAGTACTTC. Together with reference TRBV7-2 and TRBJ2-5, the CDR3 gives the full variable domain: GAGVSQSPSNKVTEKGKDVELRCDPISGHTALYWYRQSLGQGLEFLIYFQGNSAPDKSGLPSDRFSAERTGGSVSTLTIQRTQQEDSAVYLCASSLGILAQETQYFGPGTRLLVL.

The chain employs TRBV4-1 and TRBJ2-2; D is uncertain. V gave up 0 bases and J gave up 5 bases, with 7 bases separating them. CDR3 size: 14 residues. CDR1 and CDR2 (germline): MGHRA, YSYEKL. The CDR3 DNA is TGCGCCAGCAGCCAAGACGACGAGACCGGGGAGCTGTTTTTT. This translates into CASSQDDETGELFF.

CDR3 nucleotides: TGCGCCAGCAGCCGCGGGGACACCCCTAGTGAGCAGTACTTC. Its translation: CASSRGDTPSEQYF. This sequence joins TRBV4-1 and TRBJ2-5, with D possibly being TRBD1 or TRBD2 (6 bases each). The CDR3 has 14 amino acids. CDR1 and CDR2 (germline): MGHRA, YSYEKL. Trimming removed 4 bases from V and 11 bases from J, with 20 bases in between.

The V and J genes are TRBV6-1 and TRBJ1-2; D might be TRBD1 (5 bases). The germline V gene has CDR1 MNHNS and CDR2 SASEGT. The CDR3 contains 14 residues. Trimming removed 6 bases from V and 0 bases from J, with 11 bases in between. Here the CDR3 reads CASSQGDANYGYTF. The CDR3 DNA follows: TGTGCCAGCAGCCAAGGGGACGCTAACTATGGCTACACCTTC.

The chain couples TRBV4-3 to TRBJ2-7; no clear D gene. Trimming stripped 0 bases from V and 7 bases from J, with 19 bases between. The CDR3 runs to 16 residues. The germline CDR1 and CDR2 sequences are LGHNA and YSLEER. The CDR3 loop is CASSQELDFPYNEQYF. The CDR3 DNA is TGCGCCAGCAGCCAAGAGTTAGACTTTCCATACAATGAGCAGTACTTC.

The chain recombines TRBV28 with TRBJ2-1; D possibly corresponds to TRBD2 (6 bases). Germline-derived CDR1 and CDR2 are MDHEN and SYDVKM. This CDR3 has 15 residues. V lost 7 bases, J lost 2 bases, and 15 bases lay in between. CDR3 sequence reads: CASIPGGSTYNEQFF. CDR3 in DNA: TGTGCCAGCATCCCAGGAGGGTCAACCTACAATGAGCAGTTCTTC.

In its sample, this clonotype was seen a few times. The chain combines TRBV4-2 with TRBJ1-5; TRBD1 matches at 8 bases. With V trimmed by 4 bases and J by 0 bases, 8 bases remained unmatched. Per the germline V gene, CDR1 is LGHNA and CDR2 is YNFKEQ. The CDR3 loop spans 17 amino acids. CDR3 bases: TGTGCCAGCAGCCCGGGAGACAGGGGTATTAGCAATCAGCCCCAGCATTTT. This translates into CASSPGDRGISNQPQHF.

As concerns this clonotype: Possible read error: a much larger clone is one base away. The rearrangement links TRBV3-1 to TRBJ2-7; either TRBD1 or TRBD2 may supply D (5 bases each). CDR1 is LGHDT and CDR2 is YNNKEL in the germline V gene (reference sequence). The CDR3 extends over 14 amino acids. Trimming cost V 4 bases and J 5 bases, with 15 bases left between them. The CDR3 reads CASSRQTRGNEQYF. The CDR3 region has the DNA TGTGCCAGCAGCCGACAGACTCGAGGGAACGAGCAGTACTTC.